What follows is one T cell receptor beta chain and its context. Its cognate antigen has yet to be identified. Base quality data are lacking; no much larger clone is found one base away. The data stem from a study of beta chain features in type 1 diabetes (dated by TCRdb to 2017 to 2018). The study in broad terms: Mean age, gender distribution, total cell number and subset yield did not differ between patients and healthy donors. In the study, TCRB repertoires of sorted circulating CD4+ T cell subsets from recently diagnosed type 1 diabetes patients were compared with those of matched healthy donors. Across all samples, 107,917,701 sorted cells were examined, and cell number per subset correlated strongly with RNA yield. Naive and central memory subsets were obtained from all 30 or so donors, but regulatory and stem cell-like memory subsets were isolated from only 8 patients and about eight healthy donors. Broader findings and caveats from the paper: Naive, central memory and regulatory TCRB repertoires appeared to be more alike among patients than among healthy donors. HLA sub-analyses involved small numbers of individuals, so any influence of HLA type on TCRB rearrangement remained unresolved. Sequencing cDNA rather than genomic DNA could over-represent highly expressing activated cells, although activation and CD3 levels did not differ between groups. PCR might favor shorter templates, but patient and control samples were amplified and corrected together, so any skew would affect both groups equally. Fewer insertions and more nucleotide deletions at VDJ recombination sites were observed in patients with type 1 diabetes, implying thymic rearrangement abnormalities. A moderate but significant shortening of TCRB CDR3 length was observed in type 1 diabetes patients in all four CD4+ subsets.

From each donor, a single peripheral blood sample of approximately 0.11 L on average was drawn into heparinised tubes. A BD FACSAria II and a panel including CD45RO, CCR7, CD25, CD127, CD95 and CD27 were used to sort naive, central memory, regulatory and stem cell-like memory CD4+ T cells. Purity was above 98% for every sorted population. PBMCs were isolated immediately by Lymphoprep density gradient centrifugation and stained directly without culture. So that batch effects would be minimized, each experiment stained and sorted samples in pairs, pairing one healthy donor with one patient. All of the isolated RNA was reverse transcribed with the High Capacity cDNA Reverse Transcription Kit, so expressed TCRB transcripts were sequenced. Survey-depth immunoSEQ sequencing was performed on stem cell-like memory T cell samples, with an average of about 1.01 million total reads per sample. Sorted cells were lysed in RLT buffer, and RNA was extracted using DNase-treated RNeasy Micro or Mini kits according to cell number. To prevent cross-contamination, each cell subset was processed individually, whereas patient and healthy donor samples were processed jointly. Using the immunoSEQ multiplex PCR, TCRB sequences were amplified from cDNA into 87-bp fragments spanning the CDR3 region. Sequencing of the amplicons was performed on the Illumina HiSeq platform. Per the original workflow: PCR bias was computationally corrected using synthetic template baselines, reads within Hamming distance 2 were collapsed, and singletons that could not be merged were discarded. Reads were aligned against IMGT so that V, D and J genes, CDR3 length and insertions or deletions at six rearrangement sites could be assigned. Within each subset, clonotype counts were normalized to sorted cell number, and only after that were true diversity and Gini coefficients computed with the tcR R package. Repertoire sharing was quantified using the overlap coefficient calculated on TCRB nucleotide sequences. The table was pulled from immuneACCESS by TCRdb, which kept in-frame rearrangements only. Such tables lose some clones; where checked, under half of the loss comes from unresolved V genes, and the rest has no known cause. The DNA gave D and trimming, while V, J and clone size come from that table. Counted in this sample were about 47,000 clones; roughly 45% of them appeared once. The top ten constitute more than 0.1% of the sample.

The sequenced sample consisted of stem cell memory CD4+ T cells from blood. Read against the paper, the sample's cell subset or site label means: stem cell-like memory CD4+ T cells. The sequence came from a man under 40 with type 1 diabetes.

The nucleotides read TGTGCCAGCGTTACCTTAAGCGGGGGACGGGAGACCCAGTACTTC. Its protein is CASVTLSGGRETQYF. This receptor chain uses TRBV21-1 and TRBJ2-5; TRBD2, the D gene given by the table, was not confirmed from the DNA. TRBV21-1 is a documented pseudogene. The CDR3 runs 15 amino acids, cysteine and phenylalanine included. Only CDR3 DNA is held: 45 bases, read in frame from base 1.